This record concerns one T cell receptor (beta chain) sequence. The data were obtained in a study of cytomegalovirus exposure and HLA in healthy donors. Vbeta (60) and Jbeta (13) primers were used in the PCR. Assay: immunoSEQ multiplex PCR; the TCRdb copy retains only in-frame clones and omits some. The sample shows about 98,000 clones, roughly four fifths of them seen only once. The CDR3 is made up of 13 amino acids. Germline CDR1 SGHDN, CDR2 FVKESK. With 5 bases clipped from V and 3 bases from J, the junction kept 1 base outside the gene matches. This TCR was recovered from a male donor in good health and CMV-seropositive. The chain uses TRBV14 and TRBJ1-1; 9 bases line up with TRBD1. Sequencing used PBMCs. The CDR3 loop is CASSWTGDTEAFF. The CDR3 DNA reads as TGTGCCAGCAGCTGGACAGGGGACACTGAAGCTTTCTTT.